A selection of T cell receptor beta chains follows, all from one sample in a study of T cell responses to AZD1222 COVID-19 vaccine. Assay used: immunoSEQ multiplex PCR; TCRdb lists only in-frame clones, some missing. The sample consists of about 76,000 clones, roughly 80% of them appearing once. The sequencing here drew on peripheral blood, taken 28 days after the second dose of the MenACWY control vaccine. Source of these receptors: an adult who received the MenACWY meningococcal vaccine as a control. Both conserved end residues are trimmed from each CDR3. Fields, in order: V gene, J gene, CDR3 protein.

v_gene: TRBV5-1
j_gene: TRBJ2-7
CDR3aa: ASRRDRAEQY

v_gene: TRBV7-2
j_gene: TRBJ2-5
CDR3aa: ASSSQGGLQETQY

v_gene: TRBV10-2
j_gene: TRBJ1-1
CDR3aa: ASSGTDGSTEAF

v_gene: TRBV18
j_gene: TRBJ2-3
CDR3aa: ASSPKTSGGAADTQY

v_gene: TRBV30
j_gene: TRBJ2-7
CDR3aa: AWRPGTSGYSYEQY

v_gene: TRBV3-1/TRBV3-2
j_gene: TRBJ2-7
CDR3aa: ASSPQREFAEQY

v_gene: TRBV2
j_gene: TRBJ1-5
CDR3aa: ASSETAGYQPQH

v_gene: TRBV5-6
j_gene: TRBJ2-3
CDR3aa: ASSWLPSGIDTQY

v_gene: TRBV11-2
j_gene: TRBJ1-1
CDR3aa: ASVYGAGGTEAF

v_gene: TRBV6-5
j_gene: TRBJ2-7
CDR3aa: ASSYSSEQY

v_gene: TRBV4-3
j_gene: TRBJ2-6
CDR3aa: ASSQDWSGANVLT

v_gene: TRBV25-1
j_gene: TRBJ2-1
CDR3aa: ATRESRNEQF

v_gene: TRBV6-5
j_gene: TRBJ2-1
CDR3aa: ASSLQNNEQF

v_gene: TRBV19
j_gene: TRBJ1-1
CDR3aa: ASSIGGLSSTEAF

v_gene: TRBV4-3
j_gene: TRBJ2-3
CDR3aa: ASSQTTGTREY

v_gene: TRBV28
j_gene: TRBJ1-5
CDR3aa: ASSLSHGLGPQH

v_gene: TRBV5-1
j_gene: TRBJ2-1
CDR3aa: ASSSPGQYNEQF

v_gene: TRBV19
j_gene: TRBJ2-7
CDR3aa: ASSIAGSSYEQY

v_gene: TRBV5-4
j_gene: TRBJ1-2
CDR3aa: ASSGPNYGYT

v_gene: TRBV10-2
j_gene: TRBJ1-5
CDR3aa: ASAKSGNQPQH

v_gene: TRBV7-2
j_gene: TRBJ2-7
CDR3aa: ASSVGQGTTYEQY

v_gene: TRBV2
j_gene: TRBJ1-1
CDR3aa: ASRKFSEDTEAF

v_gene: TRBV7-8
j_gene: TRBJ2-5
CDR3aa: ASSLTSGGAVFKETQY

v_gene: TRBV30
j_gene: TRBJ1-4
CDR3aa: AWVRDGDEKLF

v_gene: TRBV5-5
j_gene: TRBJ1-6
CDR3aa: ASMVNTGGSPLH

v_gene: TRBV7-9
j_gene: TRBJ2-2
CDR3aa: ASSRGGPSPGELF

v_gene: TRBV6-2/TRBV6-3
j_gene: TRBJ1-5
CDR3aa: ASSHGRSNQPQH

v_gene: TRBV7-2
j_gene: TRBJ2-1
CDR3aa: ASSWREGGLYNEQF

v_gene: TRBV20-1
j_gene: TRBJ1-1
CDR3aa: SASARTGSDRGTEAF

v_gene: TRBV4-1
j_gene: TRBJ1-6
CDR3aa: ASSLTGGNSPLH

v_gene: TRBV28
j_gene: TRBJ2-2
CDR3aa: ASKRDLEGGELF

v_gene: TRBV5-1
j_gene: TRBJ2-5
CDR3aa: ASSSIRGETQY

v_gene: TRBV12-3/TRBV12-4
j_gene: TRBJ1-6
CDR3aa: ASTLNSSPLH

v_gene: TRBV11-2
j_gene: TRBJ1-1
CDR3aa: ASSFGGAGNTEAF

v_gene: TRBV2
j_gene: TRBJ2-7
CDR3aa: ASSGLVGAYEQY

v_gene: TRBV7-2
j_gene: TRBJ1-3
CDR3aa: ASSPLGGYSGNTIY